The present TCR beta chain was sequenced within a study of cytomegalovirus exposure and HLA in healthy donors. The PCR used 60 Vbeta and 13 Jbeta primers. Some clones are missing from TCRdb's copy, which holds only in-frame ones; the method was immunoSEQ multiplex PCR. The sample holds around 150,000 clones, roughly 80% seen once. Turning to this clone: Its antigen remains unknown.

Study-wide points: Accurate prediction of HLA-A and HLA-B alleles (for most subjects) was reportedly achieved from TCR beta sequences.

Specimen: PBMCs. The sequence was collected from a man aged 35 to 55 in good health and CMV-seropositive.

CDR3 sequence reads: CSVTRGLNTEAFF. The DNA of the CDR3 is TGCAGCGTAACTAGGGGGCTGAACACTGAAGCTTTCTTT. The chain has TRBV29-1 and TRBJ1-1; 7 nucleotides align to TRBD1. This CDR3 has 13 amino acids. The J segment lost 0 bases and the V segment lost 6 bases, leaving 4 bases of the junction unmatched. Germline values: CDR1 SQVTM, CDR2 ANQGSEA. The full variable domain, its missing parts supplied by reference TRBV29-1 and TRBJ1-1, is SAVISQKPSRDICQRGTSLTIQCQVDSQVTMMFWYRQQPGQSLTLIATANQGSEATYESGFVIDKFPISRPNLTFSTLTVSNMSPEDSSIYLCSVTRGLNTEAFFGQGTRLTVV.